This T cell receptor (beta chain) was captured by sequencing in a study of blood T cells in healthy people across ages. A sample-barcoded 5' primer and a J-beta primer mix were used in a second PCR of roughly 6 to 12 cycles. In TCRdb, the 5' RACE reads were re-called with MiXCR into one record per CDR3 protein. Of roughly 1.7 million distinct CDR3 sequences in the sample, 34% were seen once. This CDR3 region has 13 residues. Germline CDR1 is MGHRA and CDR2 is YSYEKL. The V and J ends lost 0 bases and 10 bases respectively, with 10 bases between them. There were at least 6 micrograms of total RNA extracted from every sample. This clonotype was detected ten times or more. No antigen is known for it. Study outcomes and limitations: Long-lived donors exceeded aged donors in naive CD4+ cells and diversity.

Specimen: blood. The clonotype comes from a woman in her twenties or thirties in good health. The chain employs TRBV4-1 and TRBJ2-1; D not resolved. Here the CDR3 reads CASSQDSRLEQFF. The CDR3 DNA sequence: TGCGCCAGCAGCCAAGATAGTCGGCTGGAGCAGTTCTTC.